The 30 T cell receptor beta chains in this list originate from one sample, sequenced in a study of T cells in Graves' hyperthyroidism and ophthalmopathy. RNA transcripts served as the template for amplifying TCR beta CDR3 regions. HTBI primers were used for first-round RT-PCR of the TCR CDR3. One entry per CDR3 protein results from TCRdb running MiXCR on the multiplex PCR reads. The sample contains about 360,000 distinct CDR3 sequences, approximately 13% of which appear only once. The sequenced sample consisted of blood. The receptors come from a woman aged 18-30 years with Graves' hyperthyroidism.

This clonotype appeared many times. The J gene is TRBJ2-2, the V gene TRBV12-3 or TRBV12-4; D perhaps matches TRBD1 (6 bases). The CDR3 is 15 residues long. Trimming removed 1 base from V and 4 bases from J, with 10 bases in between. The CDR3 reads CASSLVTGPTGELFF. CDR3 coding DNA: TGTGCCAGCAGTTTAGTGACAGGACCCACCGGGGAGCTGTTTTTT.

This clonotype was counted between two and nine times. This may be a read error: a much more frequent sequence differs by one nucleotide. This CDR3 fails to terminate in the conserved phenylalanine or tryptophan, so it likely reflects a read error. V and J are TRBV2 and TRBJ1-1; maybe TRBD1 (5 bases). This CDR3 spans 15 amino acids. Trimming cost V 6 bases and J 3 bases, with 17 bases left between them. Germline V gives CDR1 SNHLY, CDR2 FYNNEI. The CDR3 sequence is CASSPPGLGDTEAFS. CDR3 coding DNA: TGTGCCAGCAGCCCTCCCGGATTGGGGGACACTGAAGCTTTCTCT.

The CDR3 loop reads CASSVGALAGFTGELFF. DNA for the CDR3: TGTGCCAGCAGCGTAGGTGCGTTAGCGGGGTTCACCGGGGAGCTGTTTTTT. This chain connects TRBV9 to TRBJ2-2, with 8 bases lining up with TRBD2. CDR3 length: 17 residues. Germline V lookup: CDR1 SGDLS, CDR2 YYNGEE. Germline trimming cut 0 bases from V and 4 bases from J; bases unmatched to any gene: 8.

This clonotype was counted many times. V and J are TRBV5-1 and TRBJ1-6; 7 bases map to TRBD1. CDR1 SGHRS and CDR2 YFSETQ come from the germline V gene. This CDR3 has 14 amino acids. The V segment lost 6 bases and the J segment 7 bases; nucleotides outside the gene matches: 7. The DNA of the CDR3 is TGCGCCAGCACCTCCGGGACAGACAATTCACCCCTCCACTTT. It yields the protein CASTSGTDNSPLHF.

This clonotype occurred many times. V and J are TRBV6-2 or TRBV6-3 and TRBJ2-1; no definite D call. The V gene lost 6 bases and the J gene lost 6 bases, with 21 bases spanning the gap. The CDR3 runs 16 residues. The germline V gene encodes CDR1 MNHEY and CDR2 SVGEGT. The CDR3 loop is CASSPLGNQVGNEQFF. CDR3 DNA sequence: TGTGCCAGCAGCCCCCTAGGCAACCAGGTCGGCAATGAGCAGTTCTTC.

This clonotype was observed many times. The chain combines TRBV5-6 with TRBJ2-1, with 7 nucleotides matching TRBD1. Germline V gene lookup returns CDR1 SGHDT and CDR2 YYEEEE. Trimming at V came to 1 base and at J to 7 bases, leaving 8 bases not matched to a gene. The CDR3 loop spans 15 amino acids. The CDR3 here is CASSLTGALANEQFF. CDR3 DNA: TGTGCCAGCAGCTTGACAGGGGCATTAGCAAATGAGCAGTTCTTC.

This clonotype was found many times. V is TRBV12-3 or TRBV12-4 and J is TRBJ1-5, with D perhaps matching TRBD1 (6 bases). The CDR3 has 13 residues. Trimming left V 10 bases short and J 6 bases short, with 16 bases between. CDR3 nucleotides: TGTGCCACCGGGCCTCAACAGGGTCAGCCCCAGCATTTT. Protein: CATGPQQGQPQHF.

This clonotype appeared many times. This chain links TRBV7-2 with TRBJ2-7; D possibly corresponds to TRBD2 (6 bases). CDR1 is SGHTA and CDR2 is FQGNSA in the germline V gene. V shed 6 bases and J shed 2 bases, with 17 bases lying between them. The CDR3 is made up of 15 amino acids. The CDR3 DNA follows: TGTGCCAGCAGTCTCGAGGGACTCATACCCTACGAGCAGTACTTC. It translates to CASSLEGLIPYEQYF.

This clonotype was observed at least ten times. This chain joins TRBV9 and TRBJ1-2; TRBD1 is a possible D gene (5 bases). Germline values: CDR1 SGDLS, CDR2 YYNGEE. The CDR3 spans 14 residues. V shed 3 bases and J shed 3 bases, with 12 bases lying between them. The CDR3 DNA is TGTGCCAGCAGCGCCTCGACAGCCTACTATGGCTACACCTTC. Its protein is CASSASTAYYGYTF.

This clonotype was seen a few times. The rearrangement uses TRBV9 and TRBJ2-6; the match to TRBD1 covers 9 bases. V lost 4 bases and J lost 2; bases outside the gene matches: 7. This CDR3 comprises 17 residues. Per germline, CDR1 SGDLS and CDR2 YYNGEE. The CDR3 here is CASSQGQGSTGANVLTF. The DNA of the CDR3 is TGTGCCAGCAGCCAAGGACAGGGGAGTACTGGGGCCAACGTCCTGACTTTC.

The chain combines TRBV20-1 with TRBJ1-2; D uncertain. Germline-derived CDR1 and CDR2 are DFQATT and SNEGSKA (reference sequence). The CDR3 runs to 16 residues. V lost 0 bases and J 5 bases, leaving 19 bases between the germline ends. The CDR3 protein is CSARERQVPSFYGYTF. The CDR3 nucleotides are TGCAGTGCTAGAGAAAGGCAGGTCCCCAGTTTTTATGGCTACACCTTC.

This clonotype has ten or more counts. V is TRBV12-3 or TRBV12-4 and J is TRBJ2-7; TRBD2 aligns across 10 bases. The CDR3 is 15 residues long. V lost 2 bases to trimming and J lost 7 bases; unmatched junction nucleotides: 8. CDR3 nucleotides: TGTGCCAGCAGTTTAAGAACTAGCGGGGCCACGGAGCAGTACTTC. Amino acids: CASSLRTSGATEQYF.

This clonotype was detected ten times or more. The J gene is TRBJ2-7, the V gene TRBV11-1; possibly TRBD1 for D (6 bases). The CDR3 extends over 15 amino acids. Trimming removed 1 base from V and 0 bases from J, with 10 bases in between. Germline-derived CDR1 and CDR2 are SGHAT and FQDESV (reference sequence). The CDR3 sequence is CASSLGTGNSYEQYF. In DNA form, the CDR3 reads TGTGCCAGCAGCTTAGGAACAGGGAACTCCTACGAGCAGTACTTC.

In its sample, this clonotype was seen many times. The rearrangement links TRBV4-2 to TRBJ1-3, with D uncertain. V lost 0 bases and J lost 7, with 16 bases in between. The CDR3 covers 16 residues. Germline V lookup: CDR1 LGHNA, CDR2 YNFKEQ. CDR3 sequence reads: CASSQEGIPLGNTIYF. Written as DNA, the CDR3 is TGTGCCAGCAGCCAAGAGGGGATACCTCTGGGGAACACCATATATTTT.

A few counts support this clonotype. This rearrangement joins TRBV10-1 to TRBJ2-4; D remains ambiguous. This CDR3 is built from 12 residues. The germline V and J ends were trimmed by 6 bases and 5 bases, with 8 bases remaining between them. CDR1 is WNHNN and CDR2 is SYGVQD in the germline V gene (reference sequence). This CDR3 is CASRGIQNIQYF. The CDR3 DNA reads TGCGCCAGCAGGGGGATCCAAAACATTCAGTACTTC.

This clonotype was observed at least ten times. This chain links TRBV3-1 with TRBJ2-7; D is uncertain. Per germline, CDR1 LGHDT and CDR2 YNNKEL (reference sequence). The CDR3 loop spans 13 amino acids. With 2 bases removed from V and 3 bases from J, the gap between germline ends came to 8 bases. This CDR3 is CASSQSLHYEQYF. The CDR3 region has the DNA TGTGCCAGCAGCCAAAGTCTTCACTACGAGCAGTACTTC.

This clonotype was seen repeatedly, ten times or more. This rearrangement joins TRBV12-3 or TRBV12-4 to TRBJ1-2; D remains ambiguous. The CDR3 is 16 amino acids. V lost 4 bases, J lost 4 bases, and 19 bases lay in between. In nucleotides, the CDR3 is TGTGCCAGCAGTTCTCCCTTCCTAGGAACCTCCTATGGCTACACCTTC. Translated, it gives CASSSPFLGTSYGYTF.

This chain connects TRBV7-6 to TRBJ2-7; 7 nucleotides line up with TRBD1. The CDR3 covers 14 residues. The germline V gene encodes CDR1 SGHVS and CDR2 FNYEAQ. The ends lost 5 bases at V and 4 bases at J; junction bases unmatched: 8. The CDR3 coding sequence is TGTGCCAGCAGCCAGGGACAGTGGGGGTACGAGCAGTACTTC. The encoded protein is CASSQGQWGYEQYF.

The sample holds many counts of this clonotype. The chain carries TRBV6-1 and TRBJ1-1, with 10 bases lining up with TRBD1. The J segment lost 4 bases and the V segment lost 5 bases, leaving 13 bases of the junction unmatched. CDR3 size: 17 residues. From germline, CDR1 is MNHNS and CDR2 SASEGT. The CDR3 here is CASSTRDRGRGGTEAFF. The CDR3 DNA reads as TGTGCCAGCAGTACCCGGGACAGGGGAAGAGGGGGCACTGAAGCTTTCTTT.

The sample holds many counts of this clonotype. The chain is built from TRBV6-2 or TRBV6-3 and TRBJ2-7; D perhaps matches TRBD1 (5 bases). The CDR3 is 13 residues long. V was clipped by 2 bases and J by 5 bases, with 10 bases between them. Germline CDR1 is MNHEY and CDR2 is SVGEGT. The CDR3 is CASSYSRVNEQYF. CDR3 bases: TGTGCCAGCAGTTACAGCAGGGTAAACGAGCAGTACTTC.

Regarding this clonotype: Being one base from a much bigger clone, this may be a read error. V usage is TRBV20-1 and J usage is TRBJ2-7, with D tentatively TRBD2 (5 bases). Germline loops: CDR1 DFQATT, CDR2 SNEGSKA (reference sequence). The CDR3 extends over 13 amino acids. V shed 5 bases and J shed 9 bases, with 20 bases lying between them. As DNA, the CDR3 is TGCAGTGCTGTCAGCCCTGCGGGCCTCGGGCAGTACTTC. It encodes CSAVSPAGLGQYF.

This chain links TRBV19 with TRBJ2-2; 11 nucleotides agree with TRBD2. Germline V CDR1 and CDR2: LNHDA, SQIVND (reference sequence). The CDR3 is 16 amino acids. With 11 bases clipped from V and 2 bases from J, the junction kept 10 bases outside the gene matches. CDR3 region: CAWTHLAGGNTGELFF. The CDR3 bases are TGTGCCTGGACCCATCTAGCGGGAGGTAACACCGGGGAGCTGTTTTTT. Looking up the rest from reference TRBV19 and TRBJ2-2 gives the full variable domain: DGGITQSPKYLFRKEGQNVTLSCEQNLNHDAMYWYRQDPGQGLRLIYYSQIVNDFQKGDIAEGYSVSREKKESFPLTVTSAQKNPTAFYLCAWTHLAGGNTGELFFGEGSRLTVL.

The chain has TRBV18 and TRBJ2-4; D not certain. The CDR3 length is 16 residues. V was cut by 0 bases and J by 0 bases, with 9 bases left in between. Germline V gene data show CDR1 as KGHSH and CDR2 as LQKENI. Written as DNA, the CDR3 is TGTGCCAGCTCACCACCTGACGGCCTAGCCAAAAACATTCAGTACTTC. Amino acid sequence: CASSPPDGLAKNIQYF.

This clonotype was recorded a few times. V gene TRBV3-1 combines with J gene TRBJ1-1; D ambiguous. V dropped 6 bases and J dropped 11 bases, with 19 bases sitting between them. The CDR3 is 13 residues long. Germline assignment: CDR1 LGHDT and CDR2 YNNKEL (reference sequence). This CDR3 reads CASSFKGRGEAFF. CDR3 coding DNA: TGTGCCAGCAGTTTTAAAGGGCGGGGAGAGGCTTTCTTT.

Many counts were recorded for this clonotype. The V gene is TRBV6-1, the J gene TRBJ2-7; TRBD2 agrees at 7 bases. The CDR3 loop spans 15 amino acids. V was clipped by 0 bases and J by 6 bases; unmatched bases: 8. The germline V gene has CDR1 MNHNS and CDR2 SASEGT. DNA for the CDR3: TGTGCCAGCAGTGAAGCGTGGGGGGGAAGTTCCGAGCAGTACTTC. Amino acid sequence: CASSEAWGGSSEQYF.

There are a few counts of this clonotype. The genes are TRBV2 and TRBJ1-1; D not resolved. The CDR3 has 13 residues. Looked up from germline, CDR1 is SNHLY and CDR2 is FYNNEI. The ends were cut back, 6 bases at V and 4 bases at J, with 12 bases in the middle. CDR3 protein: CASSGIGRTEAFF. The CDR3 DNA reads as TGTGCCAGCAGCGGGATCGGACGCACTGAAGCTTTCTTT.

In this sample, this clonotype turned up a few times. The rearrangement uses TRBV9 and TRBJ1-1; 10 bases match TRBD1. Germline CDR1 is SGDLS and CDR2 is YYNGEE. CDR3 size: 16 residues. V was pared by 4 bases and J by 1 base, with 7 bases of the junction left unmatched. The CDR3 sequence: CASSSGQGKGNTEAFF. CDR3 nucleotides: TGTGCCAGCAGCTCGGGACAGGGGAAAGGGAACACTGAAGCTTTCTTT. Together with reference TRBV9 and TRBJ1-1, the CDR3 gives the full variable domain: DSGVTQTPKHLITATGQRVTLRCSPRSGDLSVYWYQQSLDQGLQFLIQYYNGEERAKGNILERFSAQQFPDLHSELNLSSLELGDSALYFCASSSGQGKGNTEAFFGQGTRLTVV.

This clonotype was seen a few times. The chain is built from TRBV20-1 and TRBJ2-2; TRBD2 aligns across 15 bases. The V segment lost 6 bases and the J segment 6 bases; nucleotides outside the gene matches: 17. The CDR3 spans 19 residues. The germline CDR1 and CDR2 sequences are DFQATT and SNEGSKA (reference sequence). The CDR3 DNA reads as TGCAGTGCCCCCAATTGGACTAGCGGGGGGGCATTTTTACCCGGGGAGCTGTTTTTT. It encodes CSAPNWTSGGAFLPGELFF.

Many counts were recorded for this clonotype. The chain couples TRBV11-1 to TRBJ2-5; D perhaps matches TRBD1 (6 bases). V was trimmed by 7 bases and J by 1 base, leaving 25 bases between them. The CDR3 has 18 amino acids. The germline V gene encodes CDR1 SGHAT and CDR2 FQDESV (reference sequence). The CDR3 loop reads CASTGKAGAGAFQETQYF. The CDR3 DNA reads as TGTGCCAGCACCGGGAAGGCCGGGGCAGGGGCTTTCCAAGAGACCCAGTACTTC.

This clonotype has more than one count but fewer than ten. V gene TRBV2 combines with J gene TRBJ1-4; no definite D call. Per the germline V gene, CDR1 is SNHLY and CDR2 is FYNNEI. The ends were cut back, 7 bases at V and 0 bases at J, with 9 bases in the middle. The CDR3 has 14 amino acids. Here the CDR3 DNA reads TGTGCCAGCATGTTTGGGGCAACTAATGAAAAACTGTTTTTT. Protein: CASMFGATNEKLFF.